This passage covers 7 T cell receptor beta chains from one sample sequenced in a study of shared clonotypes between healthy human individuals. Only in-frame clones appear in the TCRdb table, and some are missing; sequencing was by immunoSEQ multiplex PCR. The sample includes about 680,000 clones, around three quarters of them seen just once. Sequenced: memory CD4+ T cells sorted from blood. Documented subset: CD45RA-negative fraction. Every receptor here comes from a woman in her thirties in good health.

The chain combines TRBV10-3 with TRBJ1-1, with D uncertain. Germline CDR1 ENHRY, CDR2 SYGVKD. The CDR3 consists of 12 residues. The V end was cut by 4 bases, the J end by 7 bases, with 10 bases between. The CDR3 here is CAISVGLGEAFF. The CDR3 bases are TGTGCCATCAGTGTAGGACTGGGTGAAGCTTTCTTT.

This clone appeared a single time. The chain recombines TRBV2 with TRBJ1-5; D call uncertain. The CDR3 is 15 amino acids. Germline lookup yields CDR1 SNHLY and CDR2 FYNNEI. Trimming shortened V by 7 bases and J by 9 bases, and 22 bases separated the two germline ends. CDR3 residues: CASTDGRAQRGPQHF. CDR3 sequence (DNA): TGTGCCAGCACCGACGGGAGGGCCCAACGGGGGCCCCAGCATTTT.

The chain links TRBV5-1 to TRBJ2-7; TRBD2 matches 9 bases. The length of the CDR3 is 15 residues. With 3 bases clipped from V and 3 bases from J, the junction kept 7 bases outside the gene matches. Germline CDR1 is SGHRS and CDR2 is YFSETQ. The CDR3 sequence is CASSSVAGVGYEQYF. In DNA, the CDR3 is TGCGCCAGCAGCTCGGTAGCGGGAGTAGGCTACGAGCAGTACTTC.

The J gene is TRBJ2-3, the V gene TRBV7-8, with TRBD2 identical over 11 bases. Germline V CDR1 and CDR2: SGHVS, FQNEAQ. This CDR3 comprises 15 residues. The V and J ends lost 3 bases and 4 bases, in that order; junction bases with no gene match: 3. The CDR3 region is CASSFGTSGADTQYF. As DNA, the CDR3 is TGTGCCAGCAGCTTTGGGACTAGCGGCGCAGATACGCAGTATTTT.

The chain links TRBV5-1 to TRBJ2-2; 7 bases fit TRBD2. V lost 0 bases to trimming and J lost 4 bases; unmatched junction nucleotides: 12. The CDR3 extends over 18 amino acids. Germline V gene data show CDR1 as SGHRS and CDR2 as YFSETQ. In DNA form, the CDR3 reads TGCGCCAGCAGCTTGGACTTCCCGTCCGGGGAGGGCACCGGGGAGCTGTTTTTT. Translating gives CASSLDFPSGEGTGELFF.

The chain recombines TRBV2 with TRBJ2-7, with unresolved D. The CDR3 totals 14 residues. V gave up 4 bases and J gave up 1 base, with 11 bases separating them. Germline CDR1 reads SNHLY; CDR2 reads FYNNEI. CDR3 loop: CASSARTRSYEQYF. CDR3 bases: TGTGCCAGCAGTGCTAGGACGAGGTCCTACGAGCAGTACTTC.

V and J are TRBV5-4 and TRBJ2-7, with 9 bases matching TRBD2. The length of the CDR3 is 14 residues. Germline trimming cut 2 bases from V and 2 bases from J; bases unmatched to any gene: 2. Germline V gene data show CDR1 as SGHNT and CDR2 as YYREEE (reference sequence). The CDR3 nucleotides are TGTGCCAGCAGCTTCGCGGGAGGGGCCTACGAGCAGTACTTC. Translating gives CASSFAGGAYEQYF.